This passage covers 30 T cell receptor beta chains from one sample sequenced in a study of blood T cell repertoires in COVID-19. Clones were sequenced by immunoSEQ multiplex PCR, and TCRdb holds only the in-frame ones, with some missing. The sample consists of 350,000 to 450,000 clones, over 85% of them appearing once. The specimen was PBMCs or T cells enriched from blood (not recorded which). The receptors shown here come from a woman aged 30 to 39 who had recovered from COVID-19.

The rearrangement links TRBV9 to TRBJ2-7; 10 nucleotides line up with TRBD2. The length of the CDR3 is 15 residues. Trimming removed 1 base from V and 7 bases from J; junction bases left unmatched: 8. Germline CDR1 reads SGDLS; CDR2 reads YYNGEE. The CDR3 protein is CASSVTASGSREQYF. The CDR3 coding sequence is TGTGCCAGCAGCGTAACGGCTAGCGGGAGTCGGGAGCAGTACTTC. Drawing the rest from reference TRBV9 and TRBJ2-7, the complete variable domain is DSGVTQTPKHLITATGQRVTLRCSPRSGDLSVYWYQQSLDQGLQFLIQYYNGEERAKGNILERFSAQQFPDLHSELNLSSLELGDSALYFCASSVTASGSREQYFGPGTRLTVT.

This sequence joins TRBV2 and TRBJ1-1, with D possibly matching TRBD1 (6 bases). The CDR3 length is 15 residues. Germline V CDR1 and CDR2: SNHLY, FYNNEI. Trimming removed 8 bases at V and 6 bases at J, with 22 bases between. The CDR3 DNA reads TGTGCCAGCGGGAGGGAGCAGGGGCAGGGCGCTGAAGCTTTCTTT. It yields the protein CASGREQGQGAEAFF.

The chain employs TRBV23-1 and TRBJ1-5; D remains ambiguous. TRBV23-1 is identified as an open reading frame with a role that is uncertain. V gave up 3 bases and J gave up 0 bases, with 18 bases separating them. The CDR3 loop spans 18 amino acids. CDR3 DNA: TGCGCCAGCAGTCATCCGGAGGGCCTTCCACATAGCAATCAGCCCCAGCATTTT. It yields the protein CASSHPEGLPHSNQPQHF.

The CDR3 is CASGQTNYGYTF. As DNA, the CDR3 is TGTGCTAGTGGTCAGACTAACTATGGCTACACCTTC. The rearrangement uses TRBV12-5 and TRBJ1-2; D gene unclear. V was trimmed by 5 bases and J by 0 bases, leaving 4 bases between them. This CDR3 contains 12 residues. In germline, CDR1 is LGHNT, CDR2 FRNRAP. The whole variable domain, remainder taken from reference TRBV12-5 and TRBJ1-2, is DARVTQTPRHKVTEMGQEVTMRCQPILGHNTVFWYRQTMMQGLELLAYFRNRAPLDDSGMPKDRFSAEMPDATLATLKIQPSEPRDSAVYFCASGQTNYGYTFGSGTRLTVV.

This rearrangement joins TRBV7-9 to TRBJ2-7, with D perhaps matching TRBD1 (5 bases). The V gene lost 6 bases and the J gene lost 6 bases, with 24 bases spanning the gap. Germline CDR1 is SEHNR and CDR2 is FQNEAQ (reference sequence). The CDR3 length is 16 residues. For the CDR3, the DNA is TGTGCCAGCAGGTCCCCAGGGAACGGACCCTTTGGCGAGCAGTACTTC. It encodes CASRSPGNGPFGEQYF.

The chain joins TRBV12-3 or TRBV12-4 to TRBJ1-2; D ambiguous. V gave up 8 bases and J gave up 6 bases, with 16 bases separating them. This CDR3 is built from 13 residues. The chain's CDR3 is CASVGNERNGYTF. For the CDR3, the DNA is TGTGCCAGCGTAGGGAATGAGCGGAATGGCTACACCTTC.

In its sample, this clone was seen once. J is TRBJ2-3 and V is TRBV3-1 (or the pseudogene TRBV3-2); TRBD2 matches 10 bases. This CDR3 is built from 16 residues. Germline V CDR1 and CDR2: LGHDT, YNNKEL (reference sequence). Trimming took 3 bases from V and 1 from J; bases not matched to a gene: 4. In DNA, the CDR3 is TGTGCCAGCAGCCAGGACCTAGCGGGGGGCACAGATACGCAGTATTTT. It is translated as CASSQDLAGGTDTQYF.

The table lists this clone with a count of one. V and J are TRBV4-3 and TRBJ1-4; D not resolved. The V gene's germline CDR1 is LGHNA and CDR2 YSLEER. The CDR3 sequence is 16 residues long. Between the trimmed V and J ends, which lost 4 bases and 0 bases, there was a span of 12 bases. CDR3 sequence (DNA): TGCGCCAGCAGCCTCGGGGAGGCTGCAACTAATGAAAAACTGTTTTTT. Protein: CASSLGEAATNEKLFF.

The chain links TRBV5-6 to TRBJ2-7; TRBD1 is a possible D gene (6 bases). The CDR3 has 16 amino acids. V lost 4 bases, J lost 2 bases, and 19 bases lay in between. In germline, CDR1 is SGHDT, CDR2 YYEEEE. This CDR3 reads CASSRVKREGAYEQYF. For the CDR3, the DNA is TGTGCCAGCAGCCGAGTGAAGAGAGAGGGGGCCTACGAGCAGTACTTC. Drawing the rest from reference TRBV5-6 and TRBJ2-7, the complete variable domain is DAGVTQSPTHLIKTRGQQVTLRCSPKSGHDTVSWYQQALGQGPQFIFQYYEEEERQRGNFPDRFSGHQFPNYSSELNVNALLLGDSALYLCASSRVKREGAYEQYFGPGTRLTVT.

The chain is built from TRBV7-3 and TRBJ2-7; TRBD1 might be the D (6 bases). Germline CDR1 SGHTA, CDR2 FQGTGA. CDR3 length equals 15 residues. Trimming removed 4 bases at V and 2 bases at J, with 15 bases between. CDR3 residues: CASSSLSGEPYEQYF. CDR3 DNA: TGTGCCAGCAGCTCCCTGTCAGGGGAACCCTACGAGCAGTACTTC.

V usage is TRBV7-9 and J usage is TRBJ1-5, with D hard to call. The V end was cut by 1 base, the J end by 0 bases, with 10 bases between. Per germline, CDR1 SEHNR and CDR2 FQNEAQ (reference sequence). The CDR3 consists of 16 residues. CDR3 loop: CASSLVGGTSNQPQHF. As DNA, the CDR3 is TGTGCCAGCAGCTTAGTTGGCGGTACTAGCAATCAGCCCCAGCATTTT.

Concerning this clone itself: The sample contains more than one DNA sequence encoding this CDR3. The rearrangement links TRBV4-1 to TRBJ1-2; no clear D. The germline V and J ends were trimmed by 0 bases and 4 bases, with 9 bases remaining between them. The V gene's germline CDR1 is MGHRA and CDR2 YSYEKL. The CDR3 runs to 14 residues. The CDR3 DNA reads as TGCGCCAGCAGCCAAGATCGCGGCAGCTATGGCTACACCTTC. Protein: CASSQDRGSYGYTF.

The chain links TRBV11-3 to TRBJ1-5, with D possibly TRBD1 on 5 matching bases. The CDR3 extends over 16 amino acids. With 3 bases removed from V and 7 bases from J, the gap between germline ends came to 19 bases. Germline loops: CDR1 SGHNT, CDR2 YENEEA. In nucleotides, the CDR3 is TGTGCCAGCAGCTTTAGTCCCGGGACTCTTATACAGCCCCAGCATTTT. Its protein product is CASSFSPGTLIQPQHF.

This chain uses TRBV6-5 with TRBJ2-1; D unclear. The CDR3 runs 12 residues. V was clipped by 6 bases and J by 4 bases, with 7 bases between them. Germline loops: CDR1 MNHEY, CDR2 SVGAGI. CDR3 loop: CASRSVYNEQFF. Written as DNA, the CDR3 is TGTGCCAGCAGAAGCGTGTACAATGAGCAGTTCTTC.

V and J are TRBV30 and TRBJ1-5, with TRBD1 matching over 7 bases. Per germline, CDR1 GTSNPN and CDR2 SVGIG (reference sequence). J lost 9 bases, V lost 5 bases, and 10 bases had no gene match. This CDR3 region has 13 residues. The CDR3 sequence: CAWGTVESGPQHF. The CDR3, as DNA: TGTGCCTGGGGGACAGTTGAGTCAGGGCCCCAGCATTTT.

V and J are TRBV4-1 and TRBJ1-2; D uncertain. The germline V and J ends were trimmed by 0 bases and 5 bases, with 7 bases remaining between them. This CDR3 contains 13 residues. The germline V gene has CDR1 MGHRA and CDR2 YSYEKL. The CDR3 DNA is TGCGCCAGCAGCCAAGAACCGACTTATGGCTACACCTTC. Encoded protein: CASSQEPTYGYTF.

The chain's CDR3 is CASSSPRTDYGYTF. The CDR3 nucleotides are TGTGCCAGCAGTTCGCCCCGGACAGACTATGGCTACACCTTC. The chain carries TRBV28 and TRBJ1-2, with D possibly being TRBD1 (6 bases). The V end lost 4 bases, the J end lost 3 bases, and 12 bases lay between the germline ends. From germline, CDR1 is MDHEN and CDR2 SYDVKM. The CDR3 consists of 14 residues.

This clone was observed once. The CDR3 protein is CASRLTGGDEQFF. The CDR3, as DNA: TGTGCCAGCAGGTTGACAGGGGGCGATGAGCAGTTCTTC. The chain couples TRBV2 to TRBJ2-1; the match to TRBD1 covers 10 bases. Per the germline V gene, CDR1 is SNHLY and CDR2 is FYNNEI. This CDR3 has 13 residues. Trimming removed 6 bases from V and 8 bases from J; junction bases left unmatched: 4.

The chain employs TRBV7-9 and TRBJ2-2; 8 bases agree with TRBD2. Germline loops: CDR1 SEHNR, CDR2 FQNEAQ (reference sequence). CDR3 length equals 16 residues. The V segment lost 7 bases and the J segment 1 base; nucleotides outside the gene matches: 8. CDR3 protein: CASTMRGAQNTGELFF. The DNA of the CDR3 is TGTGCCAGCACCATGCGGGGGGCGCAGAACACCGGGGAGCTGTTTTTT.

A remark on this clone: The junction departs from the called germline gene at one end, perhaps through a read error. The J gene is TRBJ1-3, the V gene TRBV15; 7 bases fit TRBD1. CDR3 length: 18 amino acids. Germline CDR1 LNHNV, CDR2 YYDKDF (reference sequence). As DNA, the CDR3 is TGTGCCACCAGCAGGGGGACAGAGCTCCCCCTCTCTCGAAACACCATATATTTT. Translating it yields CATSRGTELPLSRNTIYF. Together with reference TRBV15 and TRBJ1-3, the CDR3 gives the full variable domain: DAMVIQNPRYQVTQFGKPVTLSCSQTLNHNVMYWYQQKSSQAPKLLFHYYDKDFNNEADTPDNFQSRRPNTSFCFLDIRSPGLGDTAMYLCATSRGTELPLSRNTIYFGEGSWLTVV.

The chain couples TRBV12-3 or TRBV12-4 to TRBJ2-6, with D unresolved. The CDR3 contains 13 residues. The V gene lost 10 bases and the J gene lost 0 bases, with 7 bases spanning the gap. The CDR3 nucleotides read TGTGCCACCGCACACTCTGGGGCCAACGTCCTGACTTTC. Protein product: CATAHSGANVLTF.

The chain recombines TRBV7-9 with TRBJ1-2; 10 bases line up with TRBD1. Trimming took 1 base from V and 4 from J; bases not matched to a gene: 3. This CDR3 comprises 15 residues. Germline assignment: CDR1 SEHNR and CDR2 FQNEAQ (reference sequence). CDR3 sequence (DNA): TGTGCCAGCAGCTTAGTAGGGACAGGGGCCTATGGCTACACCTTC. Its translation: CASSLVGTGAYGYTF.

This clone was counted a single time. This chain links TRBV4-2 with TRBJ1-4; the D gene is possibly TRBD1 (5 bases). The germline V gene has CDR1 LGHNA and CDR2 YNFKEQ. The CDR3 contains 14 residues. V shed 1 base and J shed 5 bases, with 8 bases lying between them. The CDR3 is CASSQGGQNEKLFF. The DNA of the CDR3 is TGTGCCAGCAGCCAAGGGGGCCAAAATGAAAAACTGTTTTTT.

The gene calls are TRBV7-6 and TRBJ1-5, with TRBD1 matching 7 bases. The V gene end was trimmed by 4 bases and the J gene end by 0 bases; junction bases not matched to a gene: 9. The V gene's germline CDR1 is SGHVS and CDR2 FNYEAQ. The CDR3 extends over 17 amino acids. The CDR3 nucleotides are TGTGCCAGCAGCTCCCGAGGGGGCCTGTATAGCAATCAGCCCCAGCATTTT. Translated, it gives CASSSRGGLYSNQPQHF.

This clone was observed a single time. This chain connects TRBV12-3 or TRBV12-4 to TRBJ2-7; tentatively, D is TRBD2 (6 bases). The V gene lost 6 bases and the J gene lost 8 bases, with 14 bases spanning the gap. The CDR3 totals 12 residues. The DNA of the CDR3 is TGTGCCAGCAGGATGCCGGGACTCAAGCAGTACTTC. This sequence encodes CASRMPGLKQYF.

V is TRBV10-3 and J is TRBJ1-2; 8 bases fit TRBD1. The CDR3 runs to 17 residues. The germline V gene has CDR1 ENHRY and CDR2 SYGVKD. J was trimmed by 6 bases and V by 2 bases; bases with no gene match: 14. CDR3 loop: CAISEKRARQGSHGYTF. Here the CDR3 DNA reads TGTGCCATCAGTGAGAAACGGGCCCGACAGGGGAGCCATGGCTACACCTTC.

The chain links TRBV30 to TRBJ2-5; 12 bases align to TRBD2. CDR1 and CDR2 from the germline V gene are GTSNPN and SVGIG (reference sequence). The CDR3 length is 16 residues. Germline trimming cut 0 bases from V and 7 bases from J; bases unmatched to any gene: 9. The chain's CDR3 is CAWSVTSGGSRGTQYF. Here the CDR3 DNA reads TGTGCCTGGAGTGTAACTAGCGGGGGGTCAAGAGGGACCCAGTACTTC.

This clone showed up just once. The chain uses TRBV4-1 and TRBJ1-5; D is possibly TRBD1 (6 bases). V was clipped by 2 bases and J by 4 bases, with 15 bases between them. The germline CDR1 and CDR2 sequences are MGHRA and YSYEKL. The CDR3 has 16 amino acids. The CDR3 sequence: CASSQREQGTNQPQHF. The CDR3 coding sequence is TGCGCCAGCAGCCAACGCGAGCAGGGGACAAATCAGCCCCAGCATTTT.

The rearrangement links TRBV7-3 to TRBJ1-4; D might be TRBD1 (6 bases). Germline V gives CDR1 SGHTA, CDR2 FQGTGA. CDR3 size: 14 residues. V was cut by 5 bases and J by 7 bases, with 14 bases left in between. The CDR3 loop is CASSPQPRGEKLFF. The CDR3, as DNA: TGTGCCAGCAGCCCACAGCCCAGGGGTGAAAAACTGTTTTTT.

The gene calls are TRBV6-1 and TRBJ1-5, with 9 bases lining up with TRBD1. Germline CDR1 and CDR2: MNHNS and SASEGT. This CDR3 region has 15 residues. J lost 6 bases, V lost 2 bases, and 5 bases had no gene match. This CDR3 reads CASSENRGQGQPQHF. CDR3 coding DNA: TGTGCCAGCAGTGAAAACAGGGGGCAGGGTCAGCCCCAGCATTTT.